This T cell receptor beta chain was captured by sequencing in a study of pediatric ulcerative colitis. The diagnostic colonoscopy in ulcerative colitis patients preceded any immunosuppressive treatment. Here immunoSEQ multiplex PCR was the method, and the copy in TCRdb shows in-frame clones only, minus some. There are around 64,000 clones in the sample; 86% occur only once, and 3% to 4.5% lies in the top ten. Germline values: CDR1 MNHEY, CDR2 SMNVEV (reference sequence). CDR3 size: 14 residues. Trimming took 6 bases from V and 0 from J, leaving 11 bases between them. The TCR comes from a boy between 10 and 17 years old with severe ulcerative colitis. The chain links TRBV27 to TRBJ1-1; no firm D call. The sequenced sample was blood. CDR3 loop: CASSPRGVNTEAFF. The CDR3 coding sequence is TGTGCCAGCAGCCCACGCGGGGTGAACACTGAAGCTTTCTTT.